This TCR beta chain is drawn from a study of cytomegalovirus exposure and HLA in healthy donors. Study-level results: Confirmation in vitro established that a few CMV-associated chains were specific for CMV antigens.

The PCR used 60 Vbeta and 13 Jbeta primers. This table comes from immunoSEQ multiplex PCR, and its TCRdb copy is limited to in-frame clones, with some not included. The table includes roughly 100,000 clones, about three quarters detected once. The ends lost 4 bases at V and 7 bases at J; junction bases unmatched: 4. The CDR3 has 13 residues. Germline V gene lookup returns CDR1 SGHRS and CDR2 YFSETQ. In regard to this clone: The antigen is unknown.

This chain connects TRBV5-1 to TRBJ2-5, with TRBD1 matching over 10 bases. Material for sequencing was PBMCs. The origin of this receptor is a man aged 35 to 55 in good health and CMV-seronegative. The CDR3 nucleotides are TGCGCCAGCAGCCTTGGACAGGGGGGGACCCAGTACTTC. Translated: CASSLGQGGTQYF.